This TCR beta chain was sequenced during a study of blood T cell repertoires in COVID-19. Turning to the study itself: Sites in the United States, Italy and Spain provided acute and convalescent COVID-19 samples.

This clone showed up just once. As originally analysed: Amplification from reference gene primers served as the basis for estimated nucleated cell counts. This table comes from immunoSEQ multiplex PCR, and its TCRdb copy is limited to in-frame clones, with some not included. The D gene and trimming were derived from the DNA, and the V and J assignments and clone size from that table. The sample has about 120,000 clones, around 76% seen once. The CDR3 loop spans 14 amino acids. Germline values: CDR1 SGHDT, CDR2 YYEEEE. The trim removed 5 bases at V and 6 bases at J, leaving 7 bases unmatched. The chain employs TRBV5-6 and TRBJ2-7, with 11 bases identical to TRBD2. Sequencing was done on a sample of peripheral blood. This TCR derives from a man aged 65 to 85 with acute or convalescent COVID-19. CDR3 amino acids: CASRQGLAAAEQYF. For the CDR3, the DNA is TGTGCCAGCAGACAGGGACTAGCGGCGGCCGAGCAGTACTTC.